Listed below are T cell receptor beta chains from one sample, sequenced in a study of long-term antiretroviral therapy in people with HIV. The table came from immunoSEQ multiplex PCR; TCRdb's copy has only in-frame clones and leaves some out. The sample has 40,000 or so clones; roughly 90% are singletons. Here the sequenced sample was unsorted PBMCs, taken just before starting antiretroviral therapy. Receptors were obtained from a woman between 18 and 29 years old with HIV. The CDR3 runs from the conserved cysteine through the conserved F or W. D genes are given only for firm matches. Not all rows give a size; the values are once, few, many and, for expanded clones, a class.

J gene: TRBJ1-5
D gene: NA
V gene: TRBV6-1
clone size: NA
CDR3 DNA: TGTGCCAGCAGTGAACTCGAAGGGGTCCCGATCCAGCCCCAGCATTTT
CDR3 protein: CASSELEGVPIQPQHF

J gene: TRBJ2-2
D gene: NA
V gene: TRBV4-1
clone size: NA
CDR3 DNA: TGCGCCAGCAGCCAAGTTGGGACCGGGGAGCTGTTTTTT
CDR3 protein: CASSQVGTGELFF

J gene: TRBJ1-4
D gene: NA
V gene: TRBV9
clone size: NA
CDR3 DNA: TGTGCCAGCAGCGTAGAGCACGAAAAACTGTTTTTT
CDR3 protein: CASSVEHEKLFF

J gene: TRBJ2-2
D gene: NA
V gene: TRBV7-9
clone size: NA
CDR3 DNA: TGTGCCAGCAGCTTTGGACAGATCTTGAACACCGGGGAGCTGTTTTTT
CDR3 protein: CASSFGQILNTGELFF

J gene: TRBJ2-2
D gene: NA
V gene: TRBV4-3
clone size: NA
CDR3 DNA: TGCGCCAGCAGCCAAGAAGGAGGGATCACCGGGGAGCTGTTTTTT
CDR3 protein: CASSQEGGITGELFF

J gene: TRBJ2-2
D gene: NA
V gene: TRBV4-3
clone size: few
CDR3 DNA: TGCGCCAGCAGCCAAGTTTTGACTGTCACCGGGGAGCTGTTTTTT
CDR3 protein: CASSQVLTVTGELFF

J gene: TRBJ2-1
D gene: TRBD2
V gene: TRBV30
clone size: NA
CDR3 DNA: TGTGCCTGGAAATATTGGGGGAGGGCCCAGAAGGACAATGAGCAGTTCTTC
CDR3 protein: CAWKYWGRAQKDNEQFF

J gene: TRBJ2-7
D gene: TRBD2
V gene: TRBV12-5
clone size: NA
CDR3 DNA: TGTGCTAGTGGTTTGGTTCTAGCGGGAGGCTCCTACGAGCAGTACTTC
CDR3 protein: CASGLVLAGGSYEQYF

J gene: TRBJ1-2
D gene: NA
V gene: TRBV19
clone size: NA
CDR3 DNA: TGTGCCAGTAGTATGTCCCGGCAGGACTATGGCTACACCTTC
CDR3 protein: CASSMSRQDYGYTF

J gene: TRBJ1-3
D gene: NA
V gene: TRBV7-2
clone size: NA
CDR3 DNA: TGTGCCAGCAGCTTGGGGGGCGCGGCTGGAAACACCATATATTTT
CDR3 protein: CASSLGGAAGNTIYF

J gene: TRBJ2-1
D gene: NA
V gene: TRBV4-1
clone size: NA
CDR3 DNA: TGCGCCAGCAGCCAAGCAGGTGAGCAGTTCTTC
CDR3 protein: CASSQAGEQFF

J gene: TRBJ2-7
D gene: NA
V gene: TRBV4-1
clone size: NA
CDR3 DNA: TGCGCCAGCAGCCAAGCGGCCTACGAGCAGTACTTC
CDR3 protein: CASSQAAYEQYF

J gene: TRBJ2-3
D gene: TRBD2
V gene: TRBV7-2
clone size: NA
CDR3 DNA: TGTGCCAGCAGCTTGAACGGGAGGGTGGATACGCAGTATTTT
CDR3 protein: CASSLNGRVDTQYF

J gene: TRBJ1-5
D gene: NA
V gene: TRBV2
clone size: NA
CDR3 DNA: TGTGCCAGCAGATCAGACAGACCTAATCAGCCCCAGCATTTT
CDR3 protein: CASRSDRPNQPQHF

J gene: TRBJ1-2
D gene: NA
V gene: TRBV4-1
clone size: once
CDR3 DNA: TGCGCCAGCAGCCAAATAGGGAGATCGTATGGCTACACCTTC
CDR3 protein: CASSQIGRSYGYTF

J gene: TRBJ2-7
D gene: NA
V gene: TRBV7-2
clone size: NA
CDR3 DNA: TGTGCCAGCAGCGGAGACAGGTATTCCTACGAGCAGTACTTC
CDR3 protein: CASSGDRYSYEQYF

J gene: TRBJ2-5
D gene: NA
V gene: TRBV10-3
clone size: NA
CDR3 DNA: TGTGCCATCAGTTTAAGGTCAGGCCAAGAGACCCAGTACTTC
CDR3 protein: CAISLRSGQETQYF

J gene: TRBJ1-5
D gene: NA
V gene: TRBV4-1
clone size: NA
CDR3 DNA: TGCGCCAGCAGCCCGGACGGGCTCAATCAGCCCCAGCATTTT
CDR3 protein: CASSPDGLNQPQHF

J gene: TRBJ2-1
D gene: TRBD1
V gene: TRBV9
clone size: NA
CDR3 DNA: TGTGCCAGCAGCGTGGGACAGTCAAGGACGGATGAGCAGTTCTTC
CDR3 protein: CASSVGQSRTDEQFF

J gene: TRBJ2-1
D gene: NA
V gene: TRBV6-5
clone size: NA
CDR3 DNA: TGTGCCAGCAGCTTCGCTCGATCCTACAATGAGCAGTTCTTC
CDR3 protein: CASSFARSYNEQFF

J gene: TRBJ1-2
D gene: TRBD1
V gene: TRBV7-6
clone size: NA
CDR3 DNA: TGTGCCAGCAGCAAAAGACAGGGGGTAGACTATGGCTACACCTTC
CDR3 protein: CASSKRQGVDYGYTF